This TCR beta chain was sequenced for a study of shared clonotypes between healthy human individuals. In the sorted-subset replicate PCRs, 150 to 200 ng DNA, tens of thousands of T cell genomes, was used. Sequencing was performed with immunoSEQ multiplex PCR; in TCRdb, only in-frame clones are kept and a portion is missing. The sample includes under 350,000 clones, more than 75% of them seen just once. This clone showed up just a few times. Antigen unknown. After removal of 1 base from V and 8 bases from J, the junction contained 4 bases not matched to a gene. Looked up from germline, CDR1 is LNHDA and CDR2 is SQIVND (reference sequence). The CDR3 has 14 residues. The study, taken as a whole, reports: Incomplete sequencing of sorted subsets was indicated by rarefaction despite large depth.

This clonotype was sampled from a man between 18 and 35 years old in good health. Sequencing was done on a sample of memory CD8+ T cells sorted from blood. Subset indicated: CD45RO+ cells pooled with CCR7-negative TemRA cells. This chain joins TRBV19 and TRBJ2-1, with 8 bases matching TRBD2. CDR3 DNA: TGTGCCAGTAGTATAGCGGGAGGGCTGGATGAGCAGTTCTTC. Residues: CASSIAGGLDEQFF.